This TCR beta chain was retrieved from a study of breast tumors, draining lymph nodes, adjacent tissues. Study results and limitations: Tumor and nontumor repertoires were significantly more similar in luminal-like than in basal-like breast cancer.

Samples came from axillary lymph nodes draining the breast cancer. In the case of this clonotype: Its antigen is not identified. A much more abundant neighbour one base away suggests this may be a read error.

Germline V gene sequence: CDR1 SGDLS, CDR2 YYNGEE. This CDR3 has 17 residues. TCRdb reprocessed the multiplex PCR reads with MiXCR, giving one entry per CDR3 protein. The sample includes tens of thousands of distinct CDR3 sequences, approximately 30% of them seen just once. The specimen was axillary lymph node tissue. This rearrangement joins TRBV9 to TRBJ2-6, with 7 bases matching TRBD1. The receptor was derived from a female donor with breast cancer. Some clones in this sample may be carry-over from other donors' samples. CDR3 amino acids: CASSVGQAYSGATVLTF. CDR3 in DNA: TGTGCCAGCAGCGTCGGACAGGCCTACTCTGGGGCCACCGTCCTGACTTTC.